This TCR beta chain was recorded in a study of T-cell reconstitution after alpha-beta-depleted transplantation in children. General study findings and limits: Reports say that about two months after transplant, the alpha-beta T cells came out of several hundred graft clones that had expanded. Day-60 TCRbeta diversity that was high in some patients was derived from surviving recipient T cells and thymic progenitors. At one year after transplant, newly produced T cells mostly accounted for T-cell counts and diversity.

At least ten counts were recorded for this clonotype. The antigen is unknown. Unique molecular identifiers were built into the TCRbeta library. TCRdb re-called the PCR reads with MiXCR, one entry per CDR3 protein. The sample shows around 17,000 distinct CDR3 sequences, 5.1% of them seen only once. CDR3 size: 14 residues. Germline CDR1 is SGHKS and CDR2 is YYEKEE (reference sequence). V was clipped by 3 bases and J by 7 bases; unmatched bases: 5. The sequence was collected from a boy aged 5-17 years with acute lymphoblastic leukemia, due to receive a stem cell transplant. The sequenced sample was PBMCs, obtained before TCRalphabeta/CD19-depleted stem cell transplant. V is TRBV5-5 and J is TRBJ2-1, with 9 bases that match TRBD1. CDR3 sequence (DNA): TGTGCCAGCAGCTCACGGGACAGGGTTAATGAGCAGTTCTTC. Amino acid sequence: CASSSRDRVNEQFF.